The entry below gives a single T cell receptor beta chain sequence along with its context. The sample originates from a study of cytotoxic CD8 clonotypes in ibrutinib-treated CLL. Germline V CDR1 and CDR2: SGHTA, FQGNSA. The CDR3 extends over 16 amino acids. Unmatched junction bases numbered 11, after V lost 6 bases and J lost 5 bases. Only in-frame clones appear in the TCRdb table, and some are missing; sequencing was by immunoSEQ multiplex PCR. The data contain roughly 160,000 clones, 70% to 85% of them singletons. This sequence was found in a human donor with chronic lymphocytic leukemia. This chain joins TRBV7-2 and TRBJ2-2; 8 positions agree with TRBD1. Sequenced here: PBMCs, sampled after 12 months of ibrutinib treatment. This chain's CDR3 is CASRGSQGAGTGELFF. The DNA of the CDR3 is TGTGCCAGCAGGGGTTCCCAGGGGGCAGGGACCGGGGAGCTGTTTTTT.